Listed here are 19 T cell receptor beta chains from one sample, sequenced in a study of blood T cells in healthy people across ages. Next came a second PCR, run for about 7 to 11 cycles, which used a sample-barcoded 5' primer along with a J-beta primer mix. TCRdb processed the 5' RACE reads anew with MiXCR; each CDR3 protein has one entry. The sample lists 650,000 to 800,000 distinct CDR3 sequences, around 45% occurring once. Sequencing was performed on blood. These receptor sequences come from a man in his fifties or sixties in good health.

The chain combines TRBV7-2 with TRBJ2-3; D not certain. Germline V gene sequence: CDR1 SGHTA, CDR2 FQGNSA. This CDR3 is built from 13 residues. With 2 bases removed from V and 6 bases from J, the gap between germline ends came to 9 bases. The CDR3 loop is CASSLYELDTQYF. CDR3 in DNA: TGTGCCAGCAGCTTATATGAATTGGATACGCAGTATTTT.

CDR3 amino acids: CASSFADRGYGYTF. The DNA for the CDR3 is TGTGCCAGCAGCTTTGCTGACAGGGGCTATGGCTACACCTTC. The genes are TRBV7-8 and TRBJ1-2; 8 positions match TRBD1. This CDR3 has 14 amino acids. The germline V gene has CDR1 SGHVS and CDR2 FQNEAQ. The junction had 4 bases not matched to a gene; V was cut back by 3 bases and J by 4 bases. The whole variable domain, remainder taken from reference TRBV7-8 and TRBJ1-2, is GAGVSQSPRYKVAKRGQDVALRCDPISGHVSLFWYQQALGQGPEFLTYFQNEAQLDKSGLPSDRFFAERPEGSVSTLKIQRTQQEDSAVYLCASSFADRGYGYTFGSGTRLTVV.

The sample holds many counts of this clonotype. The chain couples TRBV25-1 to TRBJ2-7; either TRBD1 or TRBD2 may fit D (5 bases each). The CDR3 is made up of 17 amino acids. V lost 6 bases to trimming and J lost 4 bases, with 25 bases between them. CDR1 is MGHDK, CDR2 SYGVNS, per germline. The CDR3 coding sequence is TGTGCCAGCAGCACGAAGTTTGAGGGGCCGAGGGGTTACGAGCAGTACTTC. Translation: CASSTKFEGPRGYEQYF.

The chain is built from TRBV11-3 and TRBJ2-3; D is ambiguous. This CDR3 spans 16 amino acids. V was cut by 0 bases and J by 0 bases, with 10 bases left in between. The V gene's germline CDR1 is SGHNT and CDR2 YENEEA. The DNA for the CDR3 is TGTGCCAGCAGCTTAGATCTCCCGGGCAGCACAGATACGCAGTATTTT. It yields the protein CASSLDLPGSTDTQYF.

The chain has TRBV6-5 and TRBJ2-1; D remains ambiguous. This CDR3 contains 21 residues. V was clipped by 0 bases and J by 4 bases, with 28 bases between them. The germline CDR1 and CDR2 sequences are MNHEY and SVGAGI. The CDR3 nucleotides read TGTGCCAGCAGTTACTCGAGTTTTGTGGGTGACCCCCCGGGCTATTACAATGAGCAGTTCTTC. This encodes CASSYSSFVGDPPGYYNEQFF.

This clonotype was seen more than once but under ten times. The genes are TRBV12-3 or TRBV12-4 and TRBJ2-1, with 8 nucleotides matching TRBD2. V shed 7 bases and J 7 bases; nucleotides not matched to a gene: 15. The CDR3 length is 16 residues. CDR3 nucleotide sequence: TGTGCCAGCACCCCAGGCGGGAGCGGGGGAACGAATGAGCAGTTCTTC. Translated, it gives CASTPGGSGGTNEQFF.

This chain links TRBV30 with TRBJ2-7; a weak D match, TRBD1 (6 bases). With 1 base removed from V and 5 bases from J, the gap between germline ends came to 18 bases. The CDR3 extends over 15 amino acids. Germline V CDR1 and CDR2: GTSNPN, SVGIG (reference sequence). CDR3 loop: CAWSARDIITDEQYF. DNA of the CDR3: TGTGCCTGGAGTGCCCGGGACATAATAACCGACGAGCAGTACTTC.

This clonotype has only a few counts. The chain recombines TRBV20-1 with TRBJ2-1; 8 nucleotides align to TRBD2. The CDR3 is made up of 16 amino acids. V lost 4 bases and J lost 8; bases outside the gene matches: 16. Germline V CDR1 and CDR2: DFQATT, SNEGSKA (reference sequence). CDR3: CSANQYSGDLRDEQFF. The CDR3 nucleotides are TGCAGTGCTAACCAGTATAGCGGGGACCTTAGGGATGAGCAGTTCTTC.

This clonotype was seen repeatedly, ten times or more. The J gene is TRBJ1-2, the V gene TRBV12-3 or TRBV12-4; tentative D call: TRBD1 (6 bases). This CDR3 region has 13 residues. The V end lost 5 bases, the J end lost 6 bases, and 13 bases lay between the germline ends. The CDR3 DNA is TGTGCCAGCAGTCCACAGGGTTTAGATGGCTACACCTTC. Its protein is CASSPQGLDGYTF.

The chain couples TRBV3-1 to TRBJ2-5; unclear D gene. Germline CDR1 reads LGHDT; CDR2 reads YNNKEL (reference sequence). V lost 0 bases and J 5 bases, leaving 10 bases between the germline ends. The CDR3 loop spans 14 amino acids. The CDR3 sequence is CASSQDAVGETQYF. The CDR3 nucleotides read TGTGCCAGCAGCCAAGATGCCGTGGGCGAGACCCAGTACTTC.

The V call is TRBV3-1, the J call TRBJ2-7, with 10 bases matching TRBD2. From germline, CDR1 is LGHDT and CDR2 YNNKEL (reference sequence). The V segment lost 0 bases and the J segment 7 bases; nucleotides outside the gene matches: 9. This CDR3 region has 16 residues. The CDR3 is CASSQDVAGGHNEQYF. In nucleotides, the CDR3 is TGTGCCAGCAGCCAAGATGTAGCGGGGGGTCACAATGAGCAGTACTTC.

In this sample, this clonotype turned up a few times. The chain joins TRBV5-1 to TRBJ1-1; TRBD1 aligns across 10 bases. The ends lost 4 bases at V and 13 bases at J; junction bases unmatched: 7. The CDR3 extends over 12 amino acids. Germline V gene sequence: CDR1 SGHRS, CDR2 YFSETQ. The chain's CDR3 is CASSAGTGDDFF. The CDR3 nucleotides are TGCGCCAGCAGCGCCGGGACAGGGGACGATTTCTTT.

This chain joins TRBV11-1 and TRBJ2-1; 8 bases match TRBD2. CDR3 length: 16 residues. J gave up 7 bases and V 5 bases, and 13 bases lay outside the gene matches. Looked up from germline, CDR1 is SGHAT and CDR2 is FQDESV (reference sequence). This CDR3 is CASSLMGRGAMNEQFF. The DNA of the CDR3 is TGTGCCAGCAGCCTGATGGGGCGGGGGGCCATGAATGAGCAGTTCTTC.

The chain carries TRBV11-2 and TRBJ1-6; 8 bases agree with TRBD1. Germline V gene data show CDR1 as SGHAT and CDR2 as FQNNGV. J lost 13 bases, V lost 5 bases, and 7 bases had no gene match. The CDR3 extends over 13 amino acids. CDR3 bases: TGTGCCAGCAGCGCAGGGACAGGTTGGCCCCTCCACTTT. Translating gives CASSAGTGWPLHF. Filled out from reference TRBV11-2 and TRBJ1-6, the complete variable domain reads EAGVAQSPRYKIIEKRQSVAFWCNPISGHATLYWYQQILGQGPKLLIQFQNNGVVDDSQLPKDRFSAERLKGVDSTLKIQPAKLEDSAVYLCASSAGTGWPLHFGNGTRLTVT.

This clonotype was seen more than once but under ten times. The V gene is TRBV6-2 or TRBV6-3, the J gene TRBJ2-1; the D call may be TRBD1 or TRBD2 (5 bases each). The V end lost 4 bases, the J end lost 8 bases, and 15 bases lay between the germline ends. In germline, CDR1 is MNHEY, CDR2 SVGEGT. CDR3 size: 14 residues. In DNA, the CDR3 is TGTGCCAGCAGTTTCCGACGGGACGTTGATGAGCAGTTCTTC. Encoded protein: CASSFRRDVDEQFF.

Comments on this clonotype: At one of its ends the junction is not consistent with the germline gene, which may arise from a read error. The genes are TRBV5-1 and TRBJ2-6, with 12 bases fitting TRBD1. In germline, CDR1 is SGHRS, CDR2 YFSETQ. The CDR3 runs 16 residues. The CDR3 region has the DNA TGCGCCAGCAGCCGGGACAGGGGGCCTGGGACCAACGTCCTGACTTTC. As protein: CASSRDRGPGTNVLTF.

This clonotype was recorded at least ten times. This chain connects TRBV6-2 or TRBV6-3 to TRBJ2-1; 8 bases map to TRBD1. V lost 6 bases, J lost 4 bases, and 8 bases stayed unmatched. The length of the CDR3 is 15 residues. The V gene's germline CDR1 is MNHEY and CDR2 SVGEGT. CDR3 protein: CASRPGQGTYNEQFF. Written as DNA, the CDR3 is TGTGCCAGCAGACCCGGACAGGGAACTTACAATGAGCAGTTCTTC.

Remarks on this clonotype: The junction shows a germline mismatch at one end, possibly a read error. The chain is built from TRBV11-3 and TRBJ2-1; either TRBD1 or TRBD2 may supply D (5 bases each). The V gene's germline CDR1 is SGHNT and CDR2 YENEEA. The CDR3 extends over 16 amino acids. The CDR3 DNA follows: TGTGCCAGCAGCTTGCAATCGAGGGGAGCCTACAATGAGGAGTTCTTC. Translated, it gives CASSLQSRGAYNEEFF.

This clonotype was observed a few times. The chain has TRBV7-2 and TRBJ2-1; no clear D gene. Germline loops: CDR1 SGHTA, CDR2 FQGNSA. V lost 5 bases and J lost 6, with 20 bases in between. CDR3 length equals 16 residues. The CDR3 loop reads CASSRPTGASINEQFF. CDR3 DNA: TGTGCCAGCAGCCGTCCTACCGGAGCTAGTATCAATGAGCAGTTCTTC.